This T cell receptor (beta chain) derives from a study of OX40 agonist ivuxolimab in advanced cancers. Study-level information: The study gave patients intravenous ivuxolimab at 0.01 to 10 mg/kg every 2 weeks. Among those enrolled, mean age was around 55 years (range 23 to 79) and 75% to 90% were male.

The method was immunoSEQ multiplex PCR; TCRdb's version includes in-frame clones alone and lacks a portion of them. The sample includes tens of thousands of clones, under 90% seen only once; the top ten take 2% to 2.5%. The study, taken as a whole, reports: CD4+ and CD8+ blood T cells expanded clonally by week 6 at 0.1 to 3.0 mg/kg.

The CDR3 length is 15 residues. Germline trimming cut 2 bases from V and 4 bases from J; bases unmatched to any gene: 7. Germline V gives CDR1 SGHTA, CDR2 FQGNSA. In regard to this clone: Its antigen is not known.

The TCR comes from an adult with an advanced solid tumor such as melanoma, head and neck, liver or kidney cancer. The chain combines TRBV7-2 with TRBJ1-1; 7 positions match TRBD1. Here the sequenced sample was CD4+ or CD8+ T cells sorted from blood, taken in a trial of the OX40 agonist ivuxolimab. CDR3 sequence reads: CASSLRRGLSTEAFF. Here the CDR3 DNA reads TGTGCCAGCAGCTTAAGAAGGGGGCTAAGCACTGAAGCTTTCTTT.